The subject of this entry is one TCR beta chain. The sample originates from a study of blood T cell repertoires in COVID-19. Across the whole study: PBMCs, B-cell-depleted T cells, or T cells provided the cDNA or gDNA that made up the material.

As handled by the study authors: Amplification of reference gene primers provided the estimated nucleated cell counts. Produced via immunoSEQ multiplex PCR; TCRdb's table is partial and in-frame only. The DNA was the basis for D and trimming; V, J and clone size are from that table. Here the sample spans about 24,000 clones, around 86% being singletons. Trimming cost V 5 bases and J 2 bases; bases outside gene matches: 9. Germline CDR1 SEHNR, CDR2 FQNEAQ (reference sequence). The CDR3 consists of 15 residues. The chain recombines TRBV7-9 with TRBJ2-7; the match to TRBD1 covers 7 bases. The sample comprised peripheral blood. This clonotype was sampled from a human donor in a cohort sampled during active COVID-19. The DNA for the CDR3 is TGTGCCAGCAGCGAGTCCAGGGGGTTAACCTACGAGCAGTACTTC. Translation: CASSESRGLTYEQYF.